This T cell receptor (beta chain) is from a study of T cell responses to AZD1222 COVID-19 vaccine. General study findings and limits: Reports indicate that nearly half of spike-specific TCRs are directed at unmutated variant regions. Among the donors, most were white British and more were female, and clonal diversity was possibly underestimated. Only a handful of individuals given AZD1222 were seropositive at baseline. Researchers report vaccine-associated CD4 TCRs spanning spike, with dominance at 160-218 and 743-854.

V was shortened by 3 bases and J by 0 bases, with 20 bases between the two germline ends. This CDR3 region has 18 residues. The germline gives CDR1 SGHRS, CDR2 YFSETQ. Points on this clone: Its antigen is currently unknown.

Produced via immunoSEQ multiplex PCR; TCRdb's table is partial and in-frame only. Of roughly 200,000 clones listed, approximately 86% were seen once; the top ten hold approximately 8%. The clonotype originates from an adult in good health. Sequences were derived from peripheral blood, sampled on day 0 of AZD1222 vaccination. This rearrangement joins TRBV5-1 to TRBJ2-3; D is perhaps TRBD2 (7 bases). The CDR3 DNA is TGCGCCAGCAGCTCGCCGAAGGGCGGGGGCACTAGCACAGATACGCAGTATTTT. This gives the protein CASSSPKGGGTSTDTQYF.